The 27 T cell receptor beta chains reported below all come from one sample, sequenced in a study of cytomegalovirus exposure and HLA in healthy donors. PCR was performed using 60 Vbeta and 13 Jbeta primers. Measured with immunoSEQ multiplex PCR; TCRdb has only the in-frame clones, and not every one. The sample yields 220,000 or so clones, about 75% seen once. Sequencing used PBMCs. The receptors here all came from a woman in her 30s in good health and CMV-seronegative.

J is TRBJ2-7 and V is TRBV11-3, with D perhaps TRBD2 (5 bases). The CDR3 length is 14 residues. Per the germline V gene, CDR1 is SGHNT and CDR2 is YENEEA. The ends were cut back, 2 bases at V and 6 bases at J, with 14 bases in the middle. The CDR3 protein is CASSLRTGVGEQYF. CDR3 DNA: TGTGCCAGCAGCTTACGGACTGGGGTCGGCGAGCAGTACTTC.

The V gene is TRBV6-1, the J gene TRBJ1-1; 7 bases fit TRBD1. The junction had 9 bases not matched to a gene; V was cut back by 7 bases and J by 4 bases. Germline values: CDR1 MNHNS, CDR2 SASEGT. CDR3 length: 14 amino acids. In DNA, the CDR3 is TGTGCCAGCACCCAGACAGGGTATGTCACTGAAGCTTTCTTT. It encodes CASTQTGYVTEAFF.

The CDR3 nucleotides read TGTGCCAGTAGTAATCAGGGCAGACTGTTTTTT. As protein: CASSNQGRLFF. This rearrangement joins TRBV19 to TRBJ1-4, with a possible D match to TRBD1 (5 bases). Germline assignment: CDR1 LNHDA and CDR2 SQIVND (reference sequence). This CDR3 is 11 amino acids long. V was trimmed by 4 bases and J by 13 bases, leaving 10 bases between them.

The genes are TRBV6-1 and TRBJ1-1; D gene ambiguous. In germline, CDR1 is MNHNS, CDR2 SASEGT. Trimming stripped 7 bases from V and 3 bases from J, with 15 bases between. The CDR3 length is 14 residues. The CDR3 DNA reads TGTGCCAGCACCCCGATGAGGGTGCACACTGAAGCTTTCTTT. Its protein is CASTPMRVHTEAFF.

The chain carries TRBV6-6 and TRBJ1-2; D might be TRBD1 (5 bases). The CDR3 is made up of 11 amino acids. Germline V lookup: CDR1 MNHNY, CDR2 SVGAGI (reference sequence). The V gene lost 8 bases and the J gene lost 8 bases, with 12 bases spanning the gap. The DNA of the CDR3 is TGTGCCAGCTCTGGAGGGGCGGGCTACACCTTC. Residues: CASSGGAGYTF.

V usage is TRBV27 and J usage is TRBJ2-5; 10 bases line up with TRBD2. CDR1 and CDR2 (germline): MNHEY, SMNVEV (reference sequence). V gave up 5 bases and J gave up 1 base; unmatched junction bases: 10. The CDR3 has 17 residues. CDR3 DNA sequence: TGTGCCAGCAGTCCAGACGGTAGCGGGGGGTCCCAAGAGACCCAGTACTTC. It is translated as CASSPDGSGGSQETQYF.

V usage is TRBV6-5 and J usage is TRBJ2-7; 9 positions agree with TRBD1. The junction had 5 bases not matched to a gene; V was cut back by 7 bases and J by 1 base. Germline CDR1 reads MNHEY; CDR2 reads SVGAGI. The CDR3 is 14 amino acids. The chain's CDR3 is CASTPDRGSYEQYF. The CDR3 DNA sequence: TGTGCCAGCACCCCGGACAGGGGATCCTACGAGCAGTACTTC.

This chain's CDR3 is CASSRDRVNTGELFF. The CDR3, as DNA: TGTGCCAGCTCCCGGGACAGGGTTAACACCGGGGAGCTGTTTTTT. The rearrangement joins TRBV2 to TRBJ2-2, with 9 bases aligning to TRBD1. CDR1 and CDR2 from the germline V gene are SNHLY and FYNNEI. This CDR3 has 15 residues. The junction had 6 bases not matched to a gene; V was cut back by 8 bases and J by 2 bases.

V gene TRBV25-1 combines with J gene TRBJ1-2; a possible D gene is TRBD1 (5 bases). Trimming stripped 10 bases from V and 5 bases from J, with 8 bases between. This CDR3 has 10 residues. CDR1 MGHDK and CDR2 SYGVNS come from the germline V gene. This chain's CDR3 is CATQGYGYTF. CDR3 DNA sequence: TGTGCCACCCAGGGTTATGGCTACACCTTC.

This chain joins TRBV7-9 and TRBJ1-1; D remains unclear. V was clipped by 5 bases and J by 1 base, with 8 bases between them. Germline-derived CDR1 and CDR2 are SEHNR and FQNEAQ (reference sequence). The CDR3 length is 13 residues. CDR3 in DNA: TGTGCCAGCAGCCACCAGGAGAACACTGAAGCTTTCTTT. Translating gives CASSHQENTEAFF.

This chain uses TRBV6-6 with TRBJ1-1, with D hard to call. The CDR3 is made up of 15 amino acids. Looked up from germline, CDR1 is MNHNY and CDR2 is SVGAGI (reference sequence). Trimming took off 5 bases at V and 5 bases at J, with 18 bases between the two ends. The CDR3 loop is CASSPGLIVRTEAFF. CDR3 coding DNA: TGTGCCAGCAGTCCCGGACTAATCGTCAGGACTGAAGCTTTCTTT.

The chain couples TRBV11-1 to TRBJ2-1, with 13 bases identical to TRBD2. Germline V lookup: CDR1 SGHAT, CDR2 FQDESV (reference sequence). With V trimmed by 1 base and J by 9 bases, 6 bases remained unmatched. This CDR3 region has 16 residues. CDR3 loop: CASSLVLAGGPGEQFF. As DNA, the CDR3 is TGTGCCAGCAGCTTAGTACTAGCGGGGGGGCCGGGTGAGCAGTTCTTC.

A few counts support this clone. The chain is built from TRBV5-1 and TRBJ1-2; the D gene is possibly TRBD1 (5 bases). There are 15 residues in the CDR3. V was pared by 0 bases and J by 0 bases, with 9 bases between. Germline CDR1 reads SGHRS; CDR2 reads YFSETQ. Here the CDR3 DNA reads TGCGCCAGCAGCTTGGCCATAGGGGCTAACTATGGCTACACCTTC. It translates to CASSLAIGANYGYTF.

J is TRBJ2-3 and V is TRBV6-5; a weak D match, TRBD2 (6 bases). The length of the CDR3 is 13 residues. Trimming pared 7 bases from V and 10 bases from J, leaving 18 bases between. The V gene's germline CDR1 is MNHEY and CDR2 SVGAGI. CDR3 residues: CASTPAGLDAQYF. The CDR3 nucleotides read TGTGCCAGCACCCCCGCGGGGCTGGATGCGCAGTATTTT.

V is TRBV7-6 and J is TRBJ2-1; D is perhaps TRBD2 (5 bases). Germline CDR1 SGHVS, CDR2 FNYEAQ. This CDR3 has 16 amino acids. The germline V and J ends were trimmed by 5 bases and 2 bases, with 16 bases remaining between them. CDR3 DNA sequence: TGTGCCAGCAGCACCCCTAGAGCGGATACCTACAATGAGCAGTTCTTC. It codes for CASSTPRADTYNEQFF.

The V and J genes are TRBV2 and TRBJ2-7, with TRBD2 as a possible D gene (5 bases). Germline lookup yields CDR1 SNHLY and CDR2 FYNNEI. This CDR3 is built from 13 residues. Trimming stripped 7 bases from V and 9 bases from J, with 19 bases between. CDR3 nucleotide sequence: TGTGCCAGCAAGAAGGAGGTCGAGTTCGGGCAGTACTTC. It translates to CASKKEVEFGQYF.

This sequence joins TRBV7-9 and TRBJ1-1; no clear D. The CDR3 spans 13 residues. Germline CDR1 SEHNR, CDR2 FQNEAQ (reference sequence). The V end lost 0 bases, the J end lost 5 bases, and 7 bases lay between the germline ends. This CDR3 reads CASSLAVRTEAFF. For the CDR3, the DNA is TGTGCCAGCAGCTTAGCCGTCCGGACTGAAGCTTTCTTT.

The V gene is TRBV4-1, the J gene TRBJ2-3, with D possibly TRBD2 on 6 matching bases. The germline CDR1 and CDR2 sequences are MGHRA and YSYEKL. The V end lost 4 bases, the J end lost 3 bases, and 14 bases lay between the germline ends. This CDR3 spans 15 amino acids. The CDR3 DNA reads TGCGCCAGCAGCCGCGCGGGGAGCTTGACAGATACGCAGTATTTT. Amino acid sequence: CASSRAGSLTDTQYF.

This clone was picked up a small number of times. The sample carries other DNA sequences with the same CDR3. The chain couples TRBV6-5 to TRBJ1-1; no clear D. The CDR3 covers 14 residues. CDR1 is MNHEY, CDR2 SVGAGI, per germline. The V end was cut by 0 bases, the J end by 1 base, with 6 bases between. The CDR3: CASSYSRGNTEAFF. DNA of the CDR3: TGTGCCAGCAGTTACTCGCGTGGGAACACTGAAGCTTTCTTT.

This chain joins TRBV11-2 and TRBJ2-7; TRBD2 matches 7 bases. After removal of 5 bases from V and 5 bases from J, the junction contained 6 bases not matched to a gene. From germline, CDR1 is SGHAT and CDR2 FQNNGV. The CDR3 extends over 13 amino acids. The chain's CDR3 is CASSPRDYHEQYF. The DNA of the CDR3 is TGTGCCAGCAGCCCGAGGGACTATCACGAGCAGTACTTC.

The genes are TRBV6-1 and TRBJ2-7, with D uncertain. Between the trimmed V and J ends, which lost 7 bases and 1 base, there was a span of 14 bases. This CDR3 is built from 14 residues. CDR1 MNHNS and CDR2 SASEGT come from the germline V gene. CDR3 nucleotide sequence: TGTGCCAGCAATCCGTTGGAGCCTTCCTACGAGCAGTACTTC. It specifies CASNPLEPSYEQYF.

This chain links TRBV5-5 with TRBJ2-3, with 7 nucleotides matching TRBD1. The CDR3 runs 14 residues. The junction had 5 bases not matched to a gene; V was cut back by 3 bases and J by 4 bases. The germline V gene encodes CDR1 SGHKS and CDR2 YYEKEE (reference sequence). As DNA, the CDR3 is TGTGCCAGCAGCTGGACAGGAGGAGCAGATACGCAGTATTTT. This sequence encodes CASSWTGGADTQYF.

V is TRBV4-2 and J is TRBJ2-7; 10 bases agree with TRBD1. The V segment lost 1 base and the J segment 7 bases; nucleotides outside the gene matches: 4. Per the germline V gene, CDR1 is LGHNA and CDR2 is YNFKEQ. This CDR3 has 14 residues. CDR3 protein: CASSQGTGGREQYF. In DNA form, the CDR3 reads TGTGCCAGCAGCCAAGGGACAGGGGGGCGAGAGCAGTACTTC.

CDR3 region: CASSLTSSGQANSPLHF. The CDR3 nucleotides read TGCGCCAGCAGCTTGACCTCTTCGGGACAGGCTAATTCACCCCTCCACTTT. The gene calls are TRBV5-1 and TRBJ1-6; 8 nucleotides line up with TRBD1. The CDR3 sequence is 17 residues long. The V gene end was trimmed by 1 base and the J gene end by 6 bases; junction bases not matched to a gene: 9. The germline gives CDR1 SGHRS, CDR2 YFSETQ.

V and J are TRBV2 and TRBJ1-2, with TRBD1 identical over 9 bases. Germline V CDR1 and CDR2: SNHLY, FYNNEI. The CDR3 is 15 residues long. The V segment lost 3 bases and the J segment 7 bases; nucleotides outside the gene matches: 9. The CDR3 coding sequence is TGTGCCAGCAGTGACGCCAGGACAGGGGTTGGTGGCTACACCTTC. This codes for CASSDARTGVGGYTF.

The gene calls are TRBV7-2 and TRBJ2-3, with 9 bases matching TRBD2. The CDR3 length is 16 residues. The V and J ends lost 1 base and 0 bases, in that order; junction bases with no gene match: 2. CDR1 is SGHTA and CDR2 is FQGNSA in the germline V gene. The CDR3, as DNA: TGTGCCAGCAGCTTAGGACTAGCGGATAGCACAGATACGCAGTATTTT. This translates into CASSLGLADSTDTQYF.

The V call is TRBV7-9, the J call TRBJ1-5, with 10 bases identical to TRBD1. This CDR3 spans 14 amino acids. Germline V CDR1 and CDR2: SEHNR, FQNEAQ (reference sequence). The junction had 3 bases not matched to a gene; V was cut back by 5 bases and J by 5 bases. This CDR3 reads CASSQDRGDQPQHF. CDR3 in DNA: TGTGCCAGCAGCCAGGACAGGGGGGATCAGCCCCAGCATTTT.